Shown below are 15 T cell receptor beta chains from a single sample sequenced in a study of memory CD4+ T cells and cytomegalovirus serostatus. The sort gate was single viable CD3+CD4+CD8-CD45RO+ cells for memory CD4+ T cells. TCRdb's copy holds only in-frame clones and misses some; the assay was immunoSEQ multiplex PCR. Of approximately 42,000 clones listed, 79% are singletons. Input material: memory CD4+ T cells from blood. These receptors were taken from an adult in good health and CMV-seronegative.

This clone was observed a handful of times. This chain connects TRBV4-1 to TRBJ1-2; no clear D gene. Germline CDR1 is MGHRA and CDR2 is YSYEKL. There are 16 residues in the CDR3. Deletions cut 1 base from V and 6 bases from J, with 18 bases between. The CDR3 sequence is CASSQGDTLKWDGYTF. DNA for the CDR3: TGCGCCAGCAGCCAAGGCGACACCCTCAAGTGGGATGGCTACACCTTC.

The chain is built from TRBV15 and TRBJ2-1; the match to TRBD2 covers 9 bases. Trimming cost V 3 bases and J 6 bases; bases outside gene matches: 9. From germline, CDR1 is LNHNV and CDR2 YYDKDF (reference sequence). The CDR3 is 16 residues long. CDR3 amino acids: CATSSPLAGTSNEQFF. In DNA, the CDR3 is TGTGCCACCAGCAGTCCTCTAGCGGGAACCTCCAATGAGCAGTTCTTC. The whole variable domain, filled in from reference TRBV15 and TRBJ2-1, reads DAMVIQNPRYQVTQFGKPVTLSCSQTLNHNVMYWYQQKSSQAPKLLFHYYDKDFNNEADTPDNFQSRRPNTSFCFLDIRSPGLGDTAMYLCATSSPLAGTSNEQFFGPGTRLTVL.

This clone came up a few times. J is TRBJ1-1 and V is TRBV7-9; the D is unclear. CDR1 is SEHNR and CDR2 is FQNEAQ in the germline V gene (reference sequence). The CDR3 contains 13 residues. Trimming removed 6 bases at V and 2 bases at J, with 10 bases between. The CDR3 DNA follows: TGTGCCAGCAGTCGAGCGGGAAACACTGAAGCTTTCTTT. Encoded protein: CASSRAGNTEAFF.

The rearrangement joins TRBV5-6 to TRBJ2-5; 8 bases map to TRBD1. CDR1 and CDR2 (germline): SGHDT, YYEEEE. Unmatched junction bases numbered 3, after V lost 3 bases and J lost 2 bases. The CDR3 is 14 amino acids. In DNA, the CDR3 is TGTGCCAGCAGCTCTGGACAGGGACAAGAGACCCAGTACTTC. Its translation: CASSSGQGQETQYF.

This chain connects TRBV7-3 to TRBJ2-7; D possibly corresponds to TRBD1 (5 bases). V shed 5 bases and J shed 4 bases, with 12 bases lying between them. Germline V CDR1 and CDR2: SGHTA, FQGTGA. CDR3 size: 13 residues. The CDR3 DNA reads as TGTGCCAGCAGCCTCAGGGCAGGTTACGAGCAGTACTTC. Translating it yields CASSLRAGYEQYF.

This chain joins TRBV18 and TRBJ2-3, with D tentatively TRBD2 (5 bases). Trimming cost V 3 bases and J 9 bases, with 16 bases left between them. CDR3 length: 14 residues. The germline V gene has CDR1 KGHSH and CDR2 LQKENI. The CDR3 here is CASSPPPAGETQYF. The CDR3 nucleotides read TGTGCCAGCTCACCTCCCCCCGCCGGGGAGACGCAGTATTTT.

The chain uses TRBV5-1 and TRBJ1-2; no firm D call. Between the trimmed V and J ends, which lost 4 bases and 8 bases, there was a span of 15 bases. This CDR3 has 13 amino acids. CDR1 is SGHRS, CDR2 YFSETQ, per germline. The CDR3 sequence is CASSLPLSAGYTF. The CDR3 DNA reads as TGCGCCAGCAGCCTCCCCTTGTCAGCGGGCTACACCTTC.

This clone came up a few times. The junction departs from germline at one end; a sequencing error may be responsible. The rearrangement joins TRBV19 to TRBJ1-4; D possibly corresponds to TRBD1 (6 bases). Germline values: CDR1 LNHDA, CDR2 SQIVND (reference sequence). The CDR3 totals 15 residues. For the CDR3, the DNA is TGTGCCAGTAGTTTAGACTCGGGACAAAAAGAAAAACTGTTTTTT. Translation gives CASSLDSGQKEKLFF.

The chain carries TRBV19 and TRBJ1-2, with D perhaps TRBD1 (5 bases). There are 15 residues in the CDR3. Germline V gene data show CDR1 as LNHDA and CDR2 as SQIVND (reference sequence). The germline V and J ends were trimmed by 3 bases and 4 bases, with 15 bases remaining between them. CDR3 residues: CASSMTAIESYGYTF. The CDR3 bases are TGTGCCAGTAGTATGACAGCTATTGAAAGCTATGGCTACACCTTC. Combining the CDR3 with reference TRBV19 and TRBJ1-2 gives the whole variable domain DGGITQSPKYLFRKEGQNVTLSCEQNLNHDAMYWYRQDPGQGLRLIYYSQIVNDFQKGDIAEGYSVSREKKESFPLTVTSAQKNPTAFYLCASSMTAIESYGYTFGSGTRLTVV.

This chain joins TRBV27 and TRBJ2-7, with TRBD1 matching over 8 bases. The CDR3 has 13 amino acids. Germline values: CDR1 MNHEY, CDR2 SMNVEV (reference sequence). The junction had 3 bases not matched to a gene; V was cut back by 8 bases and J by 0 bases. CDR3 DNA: TGTGCCAGCTCCCAGGGGGCCTCCTACGAGCAGTACTTC. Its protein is CASSQGASYEQYF.

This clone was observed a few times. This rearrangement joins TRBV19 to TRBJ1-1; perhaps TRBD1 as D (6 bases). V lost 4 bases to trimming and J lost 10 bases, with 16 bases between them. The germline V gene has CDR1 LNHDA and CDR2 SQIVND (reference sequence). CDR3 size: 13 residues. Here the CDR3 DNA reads TGTGCCAGTAGTAAACGGAGGGAGGGGGGAGCTTTCTTT. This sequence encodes CASSKRREGGAFF.

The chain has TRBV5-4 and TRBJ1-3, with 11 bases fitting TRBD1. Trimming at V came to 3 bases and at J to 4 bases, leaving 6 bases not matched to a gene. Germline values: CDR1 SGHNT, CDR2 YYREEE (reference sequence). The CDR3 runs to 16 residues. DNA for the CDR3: TGTGCCAGCAGCTCAGGGACAGGGGGAAGGGGAAACACCATATATTTT. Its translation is CASSSGTGGRGNTIYF.

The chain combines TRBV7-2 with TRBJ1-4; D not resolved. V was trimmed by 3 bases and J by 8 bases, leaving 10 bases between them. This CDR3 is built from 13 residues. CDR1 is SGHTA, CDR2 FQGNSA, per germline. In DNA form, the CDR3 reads TGTGCCAGCAGCTTTTCGGGCGGGGAAAAACTGTTTTTT. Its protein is CASSFSGGEKLFF.

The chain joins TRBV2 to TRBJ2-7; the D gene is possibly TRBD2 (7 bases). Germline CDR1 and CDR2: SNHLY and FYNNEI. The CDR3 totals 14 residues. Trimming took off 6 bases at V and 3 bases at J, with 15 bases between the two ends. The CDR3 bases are TGTGCCAGCAGGCAAGGGGGGGTGGTCTACGAGCAGTACTTC. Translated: CASRQGGVVYEQYF.

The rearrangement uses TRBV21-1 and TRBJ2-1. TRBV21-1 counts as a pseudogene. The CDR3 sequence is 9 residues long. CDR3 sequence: CASWDEQFF. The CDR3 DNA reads TGTGCCAGCTGGGACGAGCAGTTCTTC.